This note documents a single T cell receptor (beta chain) sequence. What it recognizes is unknown. The junction and the germline gene differ at one end; a read error may be behind it. The record originates from a study of metastatic and nonmetastatic thyroid tumors. Study context: The study looked at repertoires side by side in blood and in tumor or nodule tissue from malignant and benign thyroid patients.

In the original analysis: Across clinicopathological groups, CDR3 differences served as the basis for building a distant-metastasis classifier for papillary thyroid cancer. TCRdb reanalyzed the PCR reads via MiXCR. Clone size and V and J calls follow TCRdb, not the original study. In the table there are 25,000 to 40,000 clones, roughly a fifth of which are singletons. Study results and limitations: It was reported that TCR beta diversity was significantly higher in malignant thyroid tumors than benign nodules, in blood and tumor.

This CDR3 region has 15 residues. Germline V gene lookup returns CDR1 SGHAT and CDR2 FQNNGV. Thyroid surgery was preceded by no treatment in any patient. Sequencing input: blood. The rearrangement joins TRBV11-2 to TRBJ2-7; possibly TRBD1 or TRBD2 for D (6 bases each). This clonotype originated in a female donor with papillary thyroid cancer or a benign thyroid nodule (not recorded which). Some clones in this sample may be carry-over from other donors' samples. CDR3 nucleotide sequence: TGTGCCAGCAGCTTAGTTGCGGGACACTCCTACGATCAGTACTTC. As protein: CASSLVAGHSYDQYF.